This TCR beta chain was identified during a study of blood T cell repertoires in COVID-19. The overall study: COVID-19 samples collected from the United States, Italy and Spain covered acute and convalescent phases. T cells, B-cell-depleted T cells, or PBMCs supplied cDNA or gDNA.

This CDR3 region has 13 residues. The germline V and J ends were trimmed by 0 bases and 5 bases, with 8 bases remaining between them. Germline values: CDR1 SGHRS, CDR2 YFSETQ. Authors' methods: Estimated nucleated cell counts came from reference gene primer amplification. Using immunoSEQ multiplex PCR, the repertoire was profiled, and TCRdb retains in-frame clones only, with some absent. V and J calls and clone size follow that table, whereas D and trimming were derived from the DNA. The sample lists about 88,000 clones, roughly 87% seen once, with over 5% in the top ten. The source of this sequence is a young man with COVID-19, enrolled during active disease. The sequencing sample was made of peripheral blood. This sequence joins TRBV5-1 and TRBJ1-1; TRBD1 is a possible D gene (5 bases). Here the CDR3 reads CASSLGRGTEAFF. DNA of the CDR3: TGCGCCAGCAGCTTGGGTAGGGGTACTGAAGCTTTCTTT.